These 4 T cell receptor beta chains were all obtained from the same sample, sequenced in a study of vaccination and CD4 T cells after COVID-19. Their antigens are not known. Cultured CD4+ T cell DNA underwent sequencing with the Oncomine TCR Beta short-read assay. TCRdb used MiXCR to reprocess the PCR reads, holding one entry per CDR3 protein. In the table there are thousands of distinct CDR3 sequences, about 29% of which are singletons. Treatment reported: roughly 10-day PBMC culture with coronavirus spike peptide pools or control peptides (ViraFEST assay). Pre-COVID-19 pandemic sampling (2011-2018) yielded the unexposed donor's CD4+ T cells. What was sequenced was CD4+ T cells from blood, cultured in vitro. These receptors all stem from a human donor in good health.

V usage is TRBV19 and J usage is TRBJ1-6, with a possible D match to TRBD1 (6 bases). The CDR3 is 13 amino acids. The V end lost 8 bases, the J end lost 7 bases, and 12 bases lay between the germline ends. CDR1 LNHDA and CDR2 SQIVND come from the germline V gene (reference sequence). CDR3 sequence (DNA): TGTGCCAGTGCCACCGGGACAAATTCACCCCTCCACTTT. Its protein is CASATGTNSPLHF.

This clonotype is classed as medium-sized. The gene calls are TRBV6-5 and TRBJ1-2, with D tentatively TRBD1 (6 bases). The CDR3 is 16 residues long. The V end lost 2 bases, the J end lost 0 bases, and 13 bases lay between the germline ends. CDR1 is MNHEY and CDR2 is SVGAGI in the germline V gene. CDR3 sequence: CASSYGGDIPNYGYTF. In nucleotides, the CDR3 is TGTGCCAGCAGTTACGGAGGGGACATACCTAACTATGGCTACACCTTC.

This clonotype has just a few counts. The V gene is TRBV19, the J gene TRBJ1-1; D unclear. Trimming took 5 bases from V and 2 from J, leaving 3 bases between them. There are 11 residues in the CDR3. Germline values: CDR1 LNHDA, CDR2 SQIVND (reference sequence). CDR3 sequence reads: CASSENTEAFF. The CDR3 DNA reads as TGTGCCAGTAGTGAAAACACTGAAGCTTTCTTT.

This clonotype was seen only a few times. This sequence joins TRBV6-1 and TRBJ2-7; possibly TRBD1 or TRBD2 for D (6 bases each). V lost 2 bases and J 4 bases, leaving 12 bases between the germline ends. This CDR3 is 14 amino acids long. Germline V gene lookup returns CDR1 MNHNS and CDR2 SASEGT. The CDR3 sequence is CASSERGAPYEQYF. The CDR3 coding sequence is TGTGCCAGCAGTGAAAGGGGGGCCCCGTACGAGCAGTACTTC.